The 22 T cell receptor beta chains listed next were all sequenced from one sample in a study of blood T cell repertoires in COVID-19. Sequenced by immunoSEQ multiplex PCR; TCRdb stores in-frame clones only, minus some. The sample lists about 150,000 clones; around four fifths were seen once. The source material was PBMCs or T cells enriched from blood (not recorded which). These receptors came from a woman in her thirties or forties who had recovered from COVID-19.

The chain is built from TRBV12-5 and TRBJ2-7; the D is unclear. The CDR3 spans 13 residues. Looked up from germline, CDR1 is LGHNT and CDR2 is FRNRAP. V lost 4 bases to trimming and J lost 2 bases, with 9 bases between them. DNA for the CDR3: TGTGCTAGTGGTTATGGGCTCCCCTACGAGCAGTACTTC. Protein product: CASGYGLPYEQYF.

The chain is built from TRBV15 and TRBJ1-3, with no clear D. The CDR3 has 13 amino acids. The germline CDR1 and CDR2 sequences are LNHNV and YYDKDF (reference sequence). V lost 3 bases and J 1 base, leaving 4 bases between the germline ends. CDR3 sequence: CATSSVSGNTIYF. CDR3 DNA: TGTGCCACCAGCAGCGTATCTGGAAACACCATATATTTT.

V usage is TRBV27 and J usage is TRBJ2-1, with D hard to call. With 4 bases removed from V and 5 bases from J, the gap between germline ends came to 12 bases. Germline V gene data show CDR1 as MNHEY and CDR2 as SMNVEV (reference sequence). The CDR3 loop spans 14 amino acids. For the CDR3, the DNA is TGTGCCAGCAGTTCCCCGAGGTCAGACAATGAGCAGTTCTTC. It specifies CASSSPRSDNEQFF.

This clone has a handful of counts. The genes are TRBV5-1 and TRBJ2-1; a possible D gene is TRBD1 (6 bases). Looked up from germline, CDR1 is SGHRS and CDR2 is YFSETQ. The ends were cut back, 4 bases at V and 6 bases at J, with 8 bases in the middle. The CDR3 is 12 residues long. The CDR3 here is CASSPDSNEQFF. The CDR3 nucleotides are TGCGCCAGCAGCCCGGACAGCAATGAGCAGTTCTTC.

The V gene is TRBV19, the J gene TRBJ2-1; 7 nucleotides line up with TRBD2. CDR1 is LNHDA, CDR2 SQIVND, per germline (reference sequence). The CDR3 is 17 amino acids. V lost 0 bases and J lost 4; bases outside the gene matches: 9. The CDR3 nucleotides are TGTGCCAGTAGTATAGATCTTGATAGCGGGTTTTACAATGAGCAGTTCTTC. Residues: CASSIDLDSGFYNEQFF.

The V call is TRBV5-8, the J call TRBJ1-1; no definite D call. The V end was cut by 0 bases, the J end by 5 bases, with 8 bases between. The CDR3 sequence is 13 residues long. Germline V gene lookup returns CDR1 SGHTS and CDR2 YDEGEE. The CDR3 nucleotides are TGTGCCAGCAGCTTGGCCCTCGGTACTGAAGCTTTCTTT. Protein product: CASSLALGTEAFF.

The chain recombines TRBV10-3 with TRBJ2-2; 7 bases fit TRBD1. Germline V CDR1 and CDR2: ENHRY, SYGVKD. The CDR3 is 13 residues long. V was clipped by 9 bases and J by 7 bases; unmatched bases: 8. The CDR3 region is CAIGTVHLGELFF. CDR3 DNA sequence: TGTGCCATAGGGACAGTACACCTCGGGGAGCTGTTTTTT.

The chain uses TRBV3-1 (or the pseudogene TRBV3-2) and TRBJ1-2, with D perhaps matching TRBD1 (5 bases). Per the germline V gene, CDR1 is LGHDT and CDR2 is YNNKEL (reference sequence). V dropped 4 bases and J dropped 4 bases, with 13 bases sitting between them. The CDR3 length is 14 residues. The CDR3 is CASSPDRDSYGYTF. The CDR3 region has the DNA TGTGCCAGCAGCCCAGACCGGGACTCCTATGGCTACACCTTC.

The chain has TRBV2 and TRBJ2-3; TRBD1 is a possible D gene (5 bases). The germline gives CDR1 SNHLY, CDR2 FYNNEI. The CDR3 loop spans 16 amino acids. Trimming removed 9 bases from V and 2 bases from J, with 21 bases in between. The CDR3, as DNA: TGTGCCAGGGAGAAAAAGGGGTCTATAATCACAGATACGCAGTATTTT. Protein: CAREKKGSIITDTQYF.

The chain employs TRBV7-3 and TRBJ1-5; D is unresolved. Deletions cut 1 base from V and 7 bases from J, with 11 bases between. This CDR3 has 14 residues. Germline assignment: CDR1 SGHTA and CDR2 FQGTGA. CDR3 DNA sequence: TGTGCCAGCAGCTTAAAGGGTAGGGAGCAGCCCCAGCATTTT. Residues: CASSLKGREQPQHF.

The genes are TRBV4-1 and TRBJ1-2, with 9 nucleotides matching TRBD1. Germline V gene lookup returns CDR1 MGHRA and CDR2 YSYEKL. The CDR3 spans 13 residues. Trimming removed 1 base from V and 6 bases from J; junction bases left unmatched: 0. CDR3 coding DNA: TGCGCCAGCAGCCAAGGGACAGGGGATGGCTACACCTTC. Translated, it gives CASSQGTGDGYTF.

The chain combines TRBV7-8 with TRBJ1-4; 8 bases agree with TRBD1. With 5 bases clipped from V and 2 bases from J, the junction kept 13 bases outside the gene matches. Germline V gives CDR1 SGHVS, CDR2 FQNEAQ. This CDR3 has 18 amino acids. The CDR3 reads CASSQDRVPNRTNEKLFF. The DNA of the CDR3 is TGTGCCAGCAGCCAGGACAGGGTCCCTAACAGGACTAATGAAAAACTGTTTTTT.

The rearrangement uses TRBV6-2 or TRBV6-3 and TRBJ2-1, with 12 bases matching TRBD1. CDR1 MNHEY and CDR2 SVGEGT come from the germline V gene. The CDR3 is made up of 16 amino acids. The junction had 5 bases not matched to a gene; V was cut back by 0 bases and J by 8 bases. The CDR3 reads CASSYSPGQGADEQFF. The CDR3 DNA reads TGTGCCAGCAGTTACTCGCCGGGACAGGGGGCTGATGAGCAGTTCTTC.

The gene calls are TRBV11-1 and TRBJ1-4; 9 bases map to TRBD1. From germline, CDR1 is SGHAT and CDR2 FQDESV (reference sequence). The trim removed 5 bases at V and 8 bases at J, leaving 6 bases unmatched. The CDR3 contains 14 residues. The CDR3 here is CASSAGTGREKLFF. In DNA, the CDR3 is TGTGCCAGCAGCGCCGGGACAGGGAGGGAAAAACTGTTTTTT.

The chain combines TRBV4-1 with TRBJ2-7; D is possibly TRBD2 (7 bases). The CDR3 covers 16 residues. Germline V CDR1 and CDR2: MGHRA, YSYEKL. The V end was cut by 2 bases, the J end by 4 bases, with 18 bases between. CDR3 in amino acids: CASSQPVKGGRYEQYF. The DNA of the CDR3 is TGCGCCAGCAGCCAACCGGTTAAGGGGGGGCGGTACGAGCAGTACTTC.

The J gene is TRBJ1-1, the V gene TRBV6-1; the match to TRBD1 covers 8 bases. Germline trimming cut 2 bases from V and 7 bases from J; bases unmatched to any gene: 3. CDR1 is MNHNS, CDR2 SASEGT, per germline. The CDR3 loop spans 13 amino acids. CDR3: CASSERDRNEAFF. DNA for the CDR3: TGTGCCAGCAGTGAAAGGGACAGGAATGAAGCTTTCTTT.

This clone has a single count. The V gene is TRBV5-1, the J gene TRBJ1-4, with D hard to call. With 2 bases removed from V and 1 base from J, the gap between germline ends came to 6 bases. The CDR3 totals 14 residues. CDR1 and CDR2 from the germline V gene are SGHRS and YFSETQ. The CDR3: CASSFEGTNEKLFF. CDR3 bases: TGCGCCAGCAGCTTTGAGGGAACTAATGAAAAACTGTTTTTT.

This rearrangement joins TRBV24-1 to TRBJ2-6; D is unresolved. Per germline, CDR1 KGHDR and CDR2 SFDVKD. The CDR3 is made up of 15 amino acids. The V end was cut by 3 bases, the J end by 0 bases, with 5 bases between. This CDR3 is CATSDPGSGANVLTF. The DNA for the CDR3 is TGTGCCACCAGTGATCCGGGCTCTGGGGCCAACGTCCTGACTTTC.

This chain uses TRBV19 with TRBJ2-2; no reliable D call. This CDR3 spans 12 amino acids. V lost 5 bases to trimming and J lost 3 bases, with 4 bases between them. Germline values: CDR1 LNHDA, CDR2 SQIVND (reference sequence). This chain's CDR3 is CASSPYTGELFF. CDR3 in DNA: TGTGCCAGTAGTCCGTACACCGGGGAGCTGTTTTTT.

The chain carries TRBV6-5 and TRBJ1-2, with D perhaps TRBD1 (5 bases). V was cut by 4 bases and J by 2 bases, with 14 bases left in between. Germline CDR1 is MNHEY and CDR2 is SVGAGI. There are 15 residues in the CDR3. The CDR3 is CASSSQGTINYGYTF. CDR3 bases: TGTGCCAGCAGTTCGCAGGGAACTATCAACTATGGCTACACCTTC.

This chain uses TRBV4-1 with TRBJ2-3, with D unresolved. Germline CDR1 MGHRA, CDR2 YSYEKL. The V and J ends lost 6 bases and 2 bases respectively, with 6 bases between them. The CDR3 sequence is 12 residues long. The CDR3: CASSHNTDTQYF. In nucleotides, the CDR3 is TGCGCCAGCAGTCACAACACAGATACGCAGTATTTT.

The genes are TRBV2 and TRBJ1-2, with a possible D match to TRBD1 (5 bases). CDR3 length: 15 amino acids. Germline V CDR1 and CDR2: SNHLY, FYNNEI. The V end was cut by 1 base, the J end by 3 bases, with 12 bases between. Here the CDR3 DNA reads TGTGCCAGCAGTGAAGGGACGGCAGGGTACTATGGCTACACCTTC. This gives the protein CASSEGTAGYYGYTF.